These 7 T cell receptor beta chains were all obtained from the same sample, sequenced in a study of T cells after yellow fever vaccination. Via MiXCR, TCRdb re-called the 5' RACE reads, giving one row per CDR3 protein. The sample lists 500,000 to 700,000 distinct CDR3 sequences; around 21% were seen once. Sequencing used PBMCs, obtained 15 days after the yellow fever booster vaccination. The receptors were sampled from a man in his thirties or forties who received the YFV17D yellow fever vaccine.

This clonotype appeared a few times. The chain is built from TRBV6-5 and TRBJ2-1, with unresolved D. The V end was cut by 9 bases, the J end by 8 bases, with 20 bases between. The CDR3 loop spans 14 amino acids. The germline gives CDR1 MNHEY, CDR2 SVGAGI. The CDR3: CASSPPPRSDEQFF. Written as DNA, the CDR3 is TGTGCCAGTTCCCCCCCCCCTAGGAGCGATGAGCAGTTCTTC.

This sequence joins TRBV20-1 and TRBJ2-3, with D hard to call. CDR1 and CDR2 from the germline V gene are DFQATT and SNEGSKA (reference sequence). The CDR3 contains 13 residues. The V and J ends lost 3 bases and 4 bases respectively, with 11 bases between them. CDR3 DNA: TGCAGTGCTAGGAGGCGCTCATCAGATACGCAGTATTTT. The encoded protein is CSARRRSSDTQYF.

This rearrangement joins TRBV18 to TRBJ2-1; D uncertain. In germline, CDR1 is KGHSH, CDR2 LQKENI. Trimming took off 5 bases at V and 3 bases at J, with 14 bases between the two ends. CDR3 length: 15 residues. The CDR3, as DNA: TGTGCCAGCTCAGGATTTGCGGTGAACTACAATGAGCAGTTCTTC. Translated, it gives CASSGFAVNYNEQFF.

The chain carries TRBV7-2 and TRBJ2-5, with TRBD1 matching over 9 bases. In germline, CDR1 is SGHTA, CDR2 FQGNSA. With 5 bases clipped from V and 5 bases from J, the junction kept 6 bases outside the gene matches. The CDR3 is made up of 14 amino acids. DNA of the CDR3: TGTGCCAGCAGCCACAGGGGGCTAGCGGAGACCCAGTACTTC. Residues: CASSHRGLAETQYF.

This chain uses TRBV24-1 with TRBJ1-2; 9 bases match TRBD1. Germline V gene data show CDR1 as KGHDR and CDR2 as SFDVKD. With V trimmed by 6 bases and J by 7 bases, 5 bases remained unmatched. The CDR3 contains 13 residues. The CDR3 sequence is CATSKGQGRGYTF. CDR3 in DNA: TGTGCCACCAGTAAGGGACAGGGTCGTGGCTACACCTTC.

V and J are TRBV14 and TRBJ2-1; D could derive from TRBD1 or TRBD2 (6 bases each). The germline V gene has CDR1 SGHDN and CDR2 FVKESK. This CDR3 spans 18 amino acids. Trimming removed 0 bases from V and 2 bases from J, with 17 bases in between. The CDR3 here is CASSQESRGHLPYNEQFF. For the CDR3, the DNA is TGTGCCAGCAGCCAAGAGAGTCGGGGGCACCTGCCCTACAATGAGCAGTTCTTC.

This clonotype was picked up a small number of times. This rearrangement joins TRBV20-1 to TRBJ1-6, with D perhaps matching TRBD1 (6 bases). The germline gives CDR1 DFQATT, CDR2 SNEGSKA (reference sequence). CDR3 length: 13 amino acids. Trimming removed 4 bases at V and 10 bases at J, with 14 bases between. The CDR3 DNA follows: TGCAGTGCTACGGATATACAGGGATCACCCCTCCACTTT. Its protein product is CSATDIQGSPLHF.